Listed below are T cell receptor beta chains from one sample, sequenced in a study of CD4 T cells in relation to SARS-CoV-2 and coronaviruses. Sequencing was performed with immunoSEQ multiplex PCR; in TCRdb, only in-frame clones are kept and a portion is missing. The table includes around 20,000 clones, about 81% detected once. Antigens for these TCRs are unknown. The sequenced sample was CD4+ T cells from PBMCs, cultured in vitro. Receptors originate from a human donor in good health. The CDR3 runs from the conserved cysteine through the conserved F or W. A D gene is named only where the DNA matches it firmly. For some rows the clone size is stated as once, few or many, or as a class when expanded; others skip it.

abundance	v_gene	j_gene	d_gene	CDR3aa	CDR3nt
.	TRBV19	TRBJ2-7	.	CASTPGTGVYEQYF	TGTGCCAGTACCCCCGGGACGGGGGTCTACGAGCAGTACTTC
.	TRBV5-6	TRBJ1-2	.	CASSLAGAEANYGYTF	TGTGCCAGCAGCTTGGCCGGGGCAGAAGCTAACTATGGCTACACCTTC
.	TRBV7-9	TRBJ2-7	.	CASSFFRDSYEQYF	TGTGCCAGCAGCTTTTTCAGGGACTCCTACGAGCAGTACTTC
.	TRBV10-3	TRBJ2-3	.	CAISAGDTDTQYF	TGTGCCATCAGTGCGGGGGACACAGATACGCAGTATTTT
.	TRBV28	TRBJ1-5	.	CASSSIQPQHF	TGTGCCAGCAGCTCTATCCAGCCCCAGCATTTT
.	TRBV5-1	TRBJ2-3	.	CASSLGFLGTVPSTDTQYF	TGCGCCAGCAGCTTGGGGTTTTTGGGGACTGTCCCTAGCACAGATACGCAGTATTTT
.	TRBV27	TRBJ1-3	.	CASSLLGTSGNTIYF	TGTGCCAGCAGTTTGCTCGGGACCTCTGGAAACACCATATATTTT
few	TRBV9	TRBJ1-6	.	CASSEGINSPLHF	TGTGCCAGCAGCGAAGGGATCAATTCACCCCTCCACTTT
.	TRBV5-4	TRBJ1-1	TRBD1	CASRRDRGAEAFF	TGTGCCAGCAGACGTGACAGGGGCGCTGAAGCTTTCTTT
once	TRBV19	TRBJ2-7	TRBD1	CASSIGQGSEQYF	TGTGCCAGTAGTATAGGACAGGGTTCCGAGCAGTACTTC
.	TRBV27	TRBJ2-7	TRBD2	CASSSVGAGTREQYF	TGTGCCAGCAGTTCGGTTGGAGCGGGAACTCGCGAGCAGTACTTC
few	TRBV27	TRBJ1-6	.	CASSFHSYNSPLHF	TGTGCCAGCAGTTTTCACAGCTATAATTCACCCCTCCACTTT
.	TRBV11-2	TRBJ2-5	TRBD1	CASSLSVGQGQETQYF	TGTGCCAGCAGCTTATCGGTTGGACAGGGCCAAGAGACCCAGTACTTC
.	TRBV5-4	TRBJ2-1	TRBD2	CASSLGLAGGLSYNEQFF	TGTGCCAGCAGCTTGGGACTAGCGGGAGGGTTGTCCTACAATGAGCAGTTCTTC
.	TRBV12-3/TRBV12-4	TRBJ2-1	.	CASSLALSEQFF	TGTGCCAGCAGTTTAGCTCTCTCTGAGCAGTTCTTC
.	TRBV10-1	TRBJ2-3	TRBD2	CASSGLAGDTQYF	TGCGCCAGCAGTGGACTAGCGGGAGATACGCAGTATTTT
few	TRBV19	TRBJ2-7	TRBD2	CASSGGLAATYEQYF	TGTGCCAGTAGTGGGGGACTAGCGGCAACCTACGAGCAGTACTTC
.	TRBV28	TRBJ2-5	TRBD2	CASSFVGGEETQYF	TGTGCCAGCAGTTTCGTGGGGGGGGAAGAGACCCAGTACTTC
.	TRBV19	TRBJ1-4	TRBD1	CASSIVNRGGEKLFF	TGTGCCAGTAGTATAGTGAACAGGGGTGGAGAAAAACTGTTTTTT
.	TRBV7-8	TRBJ2-1	TRBD2	CASSLTGLAGLLYNEQFF	TGTGCCAGCAGCTTAACGGGACTAGCGGGACTACTATACAATGAGCAGTTCTTC
.	TRBV5-1	TRBJ2-3	TRBD2	CASSLVGGADTQYF	TGCGCCAGCAGCTTGGTGGGGGGGGCAGATACGCAGTATTTT
.	TRBV5-5	TRBJ1-2	.	CASSPRVESGDGYTF	TGTGCCAGCAGCCCCCGGGTCGAAAGTGGGGATGGCTACACCTTC
.	TRBV5-6	TRBJ2-7	.	CASTPRMGVGSYEQYF	TGTGCCAGCACCCCAAGGATGGGGGTCGGCTCCTACGAGCAGTACTTC
.	TRBV6-1	TRBJ2-7	.	CASSERIYSYEQYF	TGTGCCAGCAGTGAGCGGATTTACTCCTACGAGCAGTACTTC
.	TRBV30	TRBJ1-1	.	CAWSPQGAEAFF	TGTGCCTGGAGCCCACAGGGAGCTGAAGCTTTCTTT
.	TRBV28	TRBJ2-7	.	CASSFEQPYEQYF	TGTGCCAGCAGTTTTGAACAGCCCTACGAGCAGTACTTC
.	TRBV19	TRBJ2-3	.	CASRLASTDTQYF	TGTGCCAGTAGGCTAGCGAGCACAGATACGCAGTATTTT
once	TRBV7-9	TRBJ1-6	.	CASSFFTGPNSPLHF	TGTGCCAGCAGCTTCTTTACAGGGCCCAATTCACCCCTCCACTTT
.	TRBV3-1/TRBV3-2	TRBJ2-5	TRBD1	CASSPTTGSETQYF	TGTGCCAGCAGCCCAACGACAGGGTCAGAGACCCAGTACTTC
.	TRBV27	TRBJ1-5	.	CASRARTDSNQPQHF	TGTGCCAGCAGAGCCCGGACAGATAGCAATCAGCCCCAGCATTTT
.	TRBV18	TRBJ1-6	TRBD1	CASSPRGQGSNSPLHF	TGTGCCAGCTCACCCCGAGGACAGGGTAGCAATTCACCCCTCCACTTT
.	TRBV4-2	TRBJ1-2	TRBD1	CASSQDRGQGYGYTF	TGTGCCAGCAGCCAAGATCGGGGACAGGGCTATGGCTACACCTTC
few	TRBV5-4	TRBJ2-7	.	CASSSPDSRRGEQYF	TGTGCCAGCAGCTCGCCGGACAGCCGAAGAGGCGAGCAGTACTTC
once	TRBV5-1	TRBJ2-2	.	CASSSTGRTGELFF	TGCGCCAGCAGCTCGACAGGGAGGACCGGGGAGCTGTTTTTT
.	TRBV19	TRBJ1-2	TRBD1	CASSPGQGVNYGYTF	TGTGCCAGTAGTCCGGGACAGGGGGTAAACTATGGCTACACCTTC
.	TRBV21-1	TRBJ1-1	.	CASSKVGGVEGNTEAFF	TGTGCCAGCAGCAAAGTGGGAGGGGTGGAGGGGAACACTGAAGCTTTCTTT
.	TRBV3-1/TRBV3-2	TRBJ2-7	.	CASSQEEGSRANYEQYF	TGTGCCAGCAGCCAAGAAGAAGGGTCGAGGGCCAACTACGAGCAGTACTTC
.	TRBV28	TRBJ1-5	.	CASSADSNQPQHF	TGTGCCAGCAGTGCAGACAGCAATCAGCCCCAGCATTTT
.	TRBV11-3	TRBJ2-1	.	CASSLTAEGEQFF	TGTGCCAGCAGCCTCACAGCGGAGGGTGAGCAGTTCTTC
.	TRBV11-3	TRBJ2-7	.	CASSPAGSYEQYF	TGTGCCAGCAGCCCCGCGGGTAGCTACGAGCAGTACTTC
.	TRBV5-1	TRBJ2-3	.	CASSLGQHTDTQYF	TGCGCCAGCAGCTTGGGACAGCACACAGATACGCAGTATTTT
.	TRBV24-1	TRBJ1-5	.	CATSDPSASGFQPQHF	TGTGCCACCAGTGATCCGTCGGCTTCTGGTTTTCAGCCCCAGCATTTT
once	TRBV5-5	TRBJ2-1	TRBD2	CASSRTSGEYNEQFF	TGTGCCAGCAGTCGAACTAGCGGAGAATACAATGAGCAGTTCTTC
once	TRBV19	TRBJ2-6	TRBD1	CASSRPGGAGANVLTF	TGTGCCAGTAGTCGACCAGGGGGCGCTGGGGCCAACGTCCTGACTTTC